Following are 20 T cell receptor beta chains from one sample sequenced in a study of regulatory T cells in long-lasting Graves disease. Regarding time point: newly diagnosed GD, antithyroid drugs for less than 3 months. Scientists built the TCR library using RNA that was extracted from PBMCs. Combining iRepertoire HTBI primers with Arm-PCR of CDR3 regions, the authors built TCR beta libraries. TCRdb processed the multiplex PCR reads anew with MiXCR; each CDR3 protein has one entry. The data hold about 560,000 distinct CDR3 sequences, with roughly a sixth observed a single time. These data were likewise used in another study, on T cells in Graves' hyperthyroidism and ophthalmopathy.

The specimen comprised peripheral blood mononuclear cells (PBMCs), sampled at new diagnosis, from a patient treated with antithyroid drugs. All receptors come from a young man with Graves disease.

The rearrangement links TRBV6-2 or TRBV6-3 to TRBJ1-3; weak D call: TRBD1 (5 bases). Germline loops: CDR1 MNHEY, CDR2 SVGEGT. Trimming pared 2 bases from V and 7 bases from J, leaving 9 bases between. The CDR3 runs to 13 residues. For the CDR3, the DNA is TGTGCCAGCAGTTACCCGGGGCGGAACACCATATATTTT. Its protein product is CASSYPGRNTIYF.

The CDR3 DNA sequence: TGCGCCAGCAGACAGGAAGAGACCCAGTACTTC. Amino acids: CASRQEETQYF. The chain has TRBV5-1 and TRBJ2-5; D is possibly TRBD1 (5 bases). Trimming left V 5 bases short and J 3 bases short, with 5 bases between. This CDR3 is built from 11 residues. CDR1 is SGHRS, CDR2 YFSETQ, per germline.

This clonotype was picked up many times. The J gene is TRBJ2-3, the V gene TRBV20-1, with 9 nucleotides matching TRBD2. V gave up 6 bases and J gave up 4 bases; unmatched junction bases: 17. The germline gives CDR1 DFQATT, CDR2 SNEGSKA (reference sequence). This CDR3 has 17 residues. This chain's CDR3 is CSAKNRVAGGPSDTQYF. The CDR3 DNA reads TGCAGTGCAAAGAACAGGGTGGCGGGAGGGCCATCAGATACGCAGTATTTT.

In this sample, this clonotype turned up many times. The chain employs TRBV20-1 and TRBJ2-3, with TRBD1 matching 9 bases. The CDR3 extends over 15 amino acids. V lost 5 bases and J lost 3; bases outside the gene matches: 9. In germline, CDR1 is DFQATT, CDR2 SNEGSKA (reference sequence). The CDR3 sequence: CSAGTGTGLTDTQYF. CDR3 bases: TGCAGTGCTGGAACCGGGACAGGGTTAACAGATACGCAGTATTTT.

The sample holds many counts of this clonotype. The chain uses TRBV6-1 and TRBJ1-1, with 8 positions matching TRBD1. The V and J ends lost 4 bases and 3 bases, in that order; junction bases with no gene match: 1. The CDR3 is made up of 13 amino acids. Germline V gene data show CDR1 as MNHNS and CDR2 as SASEGT. CDR3 DNA sequence: TGTGCCAGCAGTGTGGGACAGGACACTGAAGCTTTCTTT. It is translated as CASSVGQDTEAFF.

This clonotype was observed at least ten times. The V and J genes are TRBV3-1 and TRBJ1-2, with 8 bases identical to TRBD1. The length of the CDR3 is 14 residues. CDR1 is LGHDT, CDR2 YNNKEL, per germline (reference sequence). Trimming at V came to 4 bases and at J to 8 bases, leaving 9 bases not matched to a gene. CDR3 DNA sequence: TGTGCCAGCAGCCCCTCCGGGACAGGTGGCGGCTACACCTTC. This encodes CASSPSGTGGGYTF.

The sample holds many counts of this clonotype. CDR3 in amino acids: CASRLDRGNQPQHF. CDR3 nucleotides: TGTGCCAGCAGACTCGACAGGGGAAATCAGCCCCAGCATTTT. The chain is built from TRBV2 and TRBJ1-5; 8 nucleotides match TRBD1. Germline CDR1 SNHLY, CDR2 FYNNEI. The CDR3 loop spans 14 amino acids. Trimming cost V 6 bases and J 4 bases; bases outside gene matches: 5.

This clonotype has only a few counts. The rearrangement joins TRBV28 to TRBJ1-4; unclear D gene. This CDR3 has 15 residues. V was shortened by 5 bases and J by 8 bases, with 18 bases between the two germline ends. Germline V gives CDR1 MDHEN, CDR2 SYDVKM. CDR3 protein: CASSLPGGPTEKLFF. DNA of the CDR3: TGTGCCAGCAGTCTCCCCGGAGGCCCTACCGAAAAACTGTTTTTT.

The V gene is TRBV5-4, the J gene TRBJ2-3; TRBD2 agrees at 12 bases. V was clipped by 4 bases and J by 2 bases; unmatched bases: 17. Germline CDR1 is SGHNT and CDR2 is YYREEE (reference sequence). The CDR3 is 20 residues long. The CDR3 protein is CASSPKGLAGHLGPTDTQYF. In nucleotides, the CDR3 is TGTGCCAGCAGCCCGAAAGGACTAGCGGGACACCTCGGCCCCACAGATACGCAGTATTTT.

This clonotype occurred a few times. V gene TRBV20-1 combines with J gene TRBJ1-5; TRBD1 might be the D (6 bases). The length of the CDR3 is 17 residues. With 6 bases removed from V and 0 bases from J, the gap between germline ends came to 21 bases. Germline V CDR1 and CDR2: DFQATT, SNEGSKA (reference sequence). CDR3: CSANLRDITYSNQPQHF. The CDR3, as DNA: TGCAGTGCGAACCTCCGGGACATAACATATAGCAATCAGCCCCAGCATTTT.

About this clonotype: Given a much more abundant clone one base away, this may be a read error. The gene calls are TRBV7-2 and TRBJ1-1; D remains ambiguous. Germline V lookup: CDR1 SGHTA, CDR2 FQGNSA. The CDR3 spans 17 residues. V was pared by 2 bases and J by 1 base, with 17 bases between. This CDR3 reads CASSLREGGEWNTEAFF. The CDR3 DNA follows: TGTGCCAGCAGCTTAAGGGAGGGCGGGGAGTGGAACACTGAAGCTTTCTTT. Full variable domain (outside the CDR3, taken from reference TRBV7-2 and TRBJ1-1): GAGVSQSPSNKVTEKGKDVELRCDPISGHTALYWYRQSLGQGLEFLIYFQGNSAPDKSGLPSDRFSAERTGGSVSTLTIQRTQQEDSAVYLCASSLREGGEWNTEAFFGQGTRLTVV.

The gene calls are TRBV29-1 and TRBJ1-2; weak D call: TRBD1 (6 bases). This CDR3 contains 13 residues. V was trimmed by 2 bases and J by 3 bases, leaving 10 bases between them. Germline CDR1 is SQVTM and CDR2 is ANQGSEA. CDR3 DNA: TGCAGCGTTGAATGGGGGGCCTACTATGGCTACACCTTC. This gives the protein CSVEWGAYYGYTF.

This clonotype was seen more than once but under ten times. This chain joins TRBV7-3 and TRBJ1-1; 7 nucleotides line up with TRBD1. The CDR3 length is 16 residues. The ends lost 5 bases at V and 4 bases at J; junction bases unmatched: 13. The germline V gene has CDR1 SGHTA and CDR2 FQGTGA. The CDR3 DNA sequence: TGTGCCAGCAGCGACACGGGAGGGGGCGCGAGCACTGAAGCTTTCTTT. It codes for CASSDTGGGASTEAFF.

The chain joins TRBV9 to TRBJ2-1; 8 nucleotides align to TRBD1. Trimming took 4 bases from V and 6 from J; bases not matched to a gene: 9. CDR1 SGDLS and CDR2 YYNGEE come from the germline V gene. CDR3 length equals 15 residues. CDR3 in amino acids: CASSPSGTGGNEQFF. The CDR3 nucleotides read TGTGCCAGCAGCCCTAGTGGGACAGGCGGCAATGAGCAGTTCTTC. The full variable domain, in which reference TRBV9 and TRBJ2-1 provide the parts outside the CDR3, is DSGVTQTPKHLITATGQRVTLRCSPRSGDLSVYWYQQSLDQGLQFLIQYYNGEERAKGNILERFSAQQFPDLHSELNLSSLELGDSALYFCASSPSGTGGNEQFFGPGTRLTVL.

The chain carries TRBV9 and TRBJ2-3; TRBD2 aligns across 8 bases. The germline V gene has CDR1 SGDLS and CDR2 YYNGEE. This CDR3 is built from 15 residues. The V segment lost 6 bases and the J segment 0 bases; nucleotides outside the gene matches: 6. CDR3 in amino acids: CASNVAGGSTDTQYF. The CDR3 region has the DNA TGTGCCAGCAACGTGGCGGGGGGTAGCACAGATACGCAGTATTTT. The complete variable domain, with remaining parts taken from reference TRBV9 and TRBJ2-3, reads DSGVTQTPKHLITATGQRVTLRCSPRSGDLSVYWYQQSLDQGLQFLIQYYNGEERAKGNILERFSAQQFPDLHSELNLSSLELGDSALYFCASNVAGGSTDTQYFGPGTRLTVL.

The table lists this clonotype with many counts. The V gene is TRBV20-1, the J gene TRBJ1-1, with 11 bases aligning to TRBD1. This CDR3 comprises 15 residues. The junction had 6 bases not matched to a gene; V was cut back by 2 bases and J by 4 bases. CDR1 and CDR2 (germline): DFQATT, SNEGSKA (reference sequence). CDR3 sequence reads: CSARPGQGVSTEAFF. In DNA, the CDR3 is TGCAGTGCTAGACCGGGACAGGGGGTGAGCACTGAAGCTTTCTTT.

This clonotype was recorded many times. This chain uses TRBV18 with TRBJ2-7; 10 nucleotides agree with TRBD2. The CDR3 loop spans 16 amino acids. The ends lost 3 bases at V and 0 bases at J; junction bases unmatched: 5. CDR1 is KGHSH and CDR2 is LQKENI in the germline V gene. As DNA, the CDR3 is TGTGCCAGCTCACCGAATAGCGGGGGGAGCTCCTACGAGCAGTACTTC. Translating gives CASSPNSGGSSYEQYF.

The chain links TRBV9 to TRBJ2-3; no definite D call. CDR1 is SGDLS and CDR2 is YYNGEE in the germline V gene. CDR3 length equals 15 residues. The germline V and J ends were trimmed by 4 bases and 0 bases, with 12 bases remaining between them. The CDR3 loop is CASSPHYTSTDTQYF. DNA for the CDR3: TGTGCCAGCAGCCCCCACTACACTAGCACAGATACGCAGTATTTT.

The table lists this clonotype with many counts. The V and J genes are TRBV14 and TRBJ2-7, with D uncertain. Germline values: CDR1 SGHDN, CDR2 FVKESK. Trimming removed 1 base from V and 2 bases from J, with 3 bases in between. This CDR3 has 12 amino acids. Here the CDR3 DNA reads TGTGCCAGCAGCCAAGTGCCCTACGAGCAGTACTTC. As protein: CASSQVPYEQYF.

This sequence joins TRBV28 and TRBJ2-3; unclear D gene. CDR3 length: 14 amino acids. The V gene lost 6 bases and the J gene lost 0 bases, with 10 bases spanning the gap. Per the germline V gene, CDR1 is MDHEN and CDR2 is SYDVKM. Here the CDR3 reads CASSQSLSTDTQYF. In nucleotides, the CDR3 is TGTGCCAGCAGCCAATCCCTTAGCACAGATACGCAGTATTTT.